These T cell receptor beta chains were read from a single sample in a study of blood T cell repertoires in COVID-19. The assay was immunoSEQ multiplex PCR, and TCRdb's table has in-frame clones only and misses some. Among roughly 260,000 clones listed, 82% were seen once. The sample consisted of peripheral blood. The receptors come from a woman younger than 30 with acute or convalescent COVID-19. Each CDR3 is given with its conserved first and last residue. The D gene is left open where the match is weak. Clone size is stated in some rows and not others, as once, few, many or a class when expanded.

clone_size | d_call | j_call | v_call | cdr3_aa | cdr3_nt
- | TRBD2 | TRBJ2-1 | TRBV30 | CAWKALAGGSDEQFF | TGTGCCTGGAAAGCTCTGGCGGGAGGATCCGATGAGCAGTTCTTC
once | - | TRBJ2-7 | TRBV2 | CASLVSYEQYF | TGTGCCAGCCTTGTATCCTACGAGCAGTACTTC
- | TRBD2 | TRBJ2-1 | TRBV9 | CASSTPTSGSTVRQFF | TGTGCCAGCAGCACACCGACTAGCGGGAGTACTGTCCGACAGTTCTTC
- | - | TRBJ1-2 | TRBV7-2 | CASSFGQLYGYTF | TGTGCCAGCAGCTTTGGACAGCTCTATGGCTACACCTTC
- | - | TRBJ1-5 | TRBV2 | CASSGQNQPQHF | TGTGCCAGCAGTGGACAAAATCAGCCCCAGCATTTT
- | - | TRBJ2-7 | TRBV5-1 | CASSLDSVYEQYF | TGCGCCAGCAGCTTGGATAGCGTCTACGAGCAGTACTTC
- | TRBD2 | TRBJ2-7 | TRBV28 | CASSLSKLAGLYEQYF | TGTGCCAGCAGTTTATCCAAGCTAGCGGGCCTATACGAGCAGTACTTC
- | - | TRBJ1-4 | TRBV4-1 | CASSQDLAEKLFF | TGCGCCAGCAGCCAAGACTTGGCTGAAAAACTGTTTTTT
- | TRBD2 | TRBJ2-7 | TRBV7-2 | CASSLGTSGLSSYEQYF | TGTGCCAGCAGCTTGGGGACTAGCGGGCTCTCTTCCTACGAGCAGTACTTC
- | - | TRBJ2-7 | TRBV19 | CASSTGTPGAYEQYF | TGTGCCAGTAGTACCGGGACTCCGGGGGCCTACGAGCAGTACTTC
few | TRBD2 | TRBJ2-7 | TRBV6-5 | CASSYGLAYEQYF | TGTGCCAGCAGTTATGGACTAGCCTACGAGCAGTACTTC
- | - | TRBJ2-5 | TRBV14 | CASSQVATQYF | TGTGCCAGCAGCCAAGTGGCGACCCAGTACTTC
- | TRBD1 | TRBJ1-1 | TRBV28 | CASGTGVTEAFF | TGTGCCAGCGGGACAGGGGTCACTGAAGCTTTCTTT
- | - | TRBJ2-7 | TRBV4-3 | CASSQDAVGRGTSYEQYF | TGCGCCAGCAGCCAAGATGCCGTTGGACGGGGGACCTCCTACGAGCAGTACTTC
- | - | TRBJ1-6 | TRBV7-2 | CASSPRVYSPLHF | TGTGCCAGCAGCCCCCGGGTCTATTCACCCCTCCACTTT
- | - | TRBJ2-1 | TRBV29-1 | CSVERGSGNEQFF | TGCAGCGTTGAGCGGGGTAGTGGCAATGAGCAGTTCTTC
- | - | TRBJ2-3 | TRBV27 | CASSPDYSSPDTQYF | TGTGCCAGCAGCCCGGACTATTCCTCCCCAGATACGCAGTATTTT
- | TRBD2 | TRBJ2-1 | TRBV24-1 | CATSAASGPTYNEQFF | TGTGCCACCAGTGCGGCTAGCGGACCAACCTACAATGAGCAGTTCTTC
- | - | TRBJ2-5 | TRBV7-9 | CASSLPSGWTEQETQYF | TGTGCCAGCAGCTTACCTTCGGGGTGGACGGAACAAGAGACCCAGTACTTC
- | - | TRBJ1-1 | TRBV11-2 | CASSVRPGETATEAFF | TGTGCCAGCAGCGTAAGGCCGGGAGAAACCGCTACTGAAGCTTTCTTT
- | - | TRBJ2-7 | TRBV18 | CASSPVSGSDEQYF | TGTGCCAGCTCACCGGTTTCCGGGAGTGACGAGCAGTACTTC
- | TRBD1 | TRBJ1-2 | TRBV7-8 | CASSGQGEQRKGYTF | TGTGCCAGCAGCGGACAGGGGGAACAGAGGAAGGGCTACACCTTC
- | - | TRBJ1-1 | TRBV4-3 | CASSHEVGRRDTEAFF | TGCGCCAGCAGCCATGAAGTAGGACGGAGGGACACTGAAGCTTTCTTT
- | - | TRBJ2-1 | TRBV7-9 | CASSLEVLVYNEQFF | TGTGCCAGCAGCTTAGAGGTTCTAGTATACAATGAGCAGTTCTTC
few | - | TRBJ2-1 | TRBV11-2 | CASSTTRDYNEQFF | TGTGCCAGCAGCACAACTAGGGACTACAATGAGCAGTTCTTC
- | TRBD2 | TRBJ2-3 | TRBV15 | CATSRTSVTQYF | TGTGCCACCAGCCGGACTAGCGTTACGCAGTATTTT
once | - | TRBJ1-1 | TRBV5-1 | CASSRLMNTEAFF | TGCGCCAGCAGTCGACTGATGAACACTGAAGCTTTCTTT
few | - | TRBJ1-1 | TRBV7-2 | CASSSMTGIYTEAFF | TGTGCCAGCAGCTCAATGACAGGAATTTACACTGAAGCTTTCTTT
few | - | TRBJ2-1 | TRBV18 | CASSPPSQSYNEQFF | TGTGCCAGCTCACCACCATCACAGTCCTACAATGAGCAGTTCTTC
- | - | TRBJ1-5 | TRBV6-2/TRBV6-3 | CASSYSRGQPQHF | TGTGCCAGCAGTTACTCACGTGGCCAGCCCCAGCATTTT
- | - | TRBJ2-7 | TRBV28 | CASSLWTFRRDEQYF | TGTGCCAGCAGTTTATGGACCTTTCGCAGGGACGAGCAGTACTTC
- | - | TRBJ2-7 | TRBV10-2 | CAVAGAYEQYF | TGCGCTGTGGCAGGGGCCTACGAGCAGTACTTC
- | TRBD1 | TRBJ1-1 | TRBV29-1 | CSVRGHSNTEAFF | TGCAGCGTTAGGGGGCACTCGAACACTGAAGCTTTCTTT
- | - | TRBJ1-3 | TRBV13 | CASSVGRHSGNTIYF | TGTGCCAGCAGCGTGGGCCGTCACTCTGGAAACACCATATATTTT
- | - | TRBJ1-5 | TRBV7-9 | CASSTNSNQPQHF | TGTGCCAGCAGCACAAACAGCAATCAGCCCCAGCATTTT
- | - | TRBJ2-2 | TRBV24-1 | CATAGAINTGELFF | TGTGCCACCGCAGGGGCAATTAACACCGGGGAGCTGTTTTTT
- | TRBD1 | TRBJ2-1 | TRBV9 | CASRPPGQGANEQFF | TGTGCCAGCAGACCCCCGGGACAGGGGGCGAATGAGCAGTTCTTC
- | - | TRBJ2-1 | TRBV7-2 | CASSPWGGLGNEQFF | TGTGCCAGCAGCCCGTGGGGGGGCTTGGGTAATGAGCAGTTCTTC
- | - | TRBJ2-6 | TRBV19 | CASSKGAGANVLTF | TGTGCCAGTAGTAAGGGGGCTGGGGCCAACGTCCTGACTTTC
- | - | TRBJ2-1 | TRBV27 | CASSLLEDNEQFF | TGTGCCAGCAGTTTATTAGAAGACAATGAGCAGTTCTTC
- | - | TRBJ1-4 | TRBV27 | CASSSRSANEKLFF | TGTGCCAGCAGTAGCAGGTCGGCTAATGAAAAACTGTTTTTT
- | TRBD2 | TRBJ2-3 | TRBV19 | CASSTGTSGRLDTQYF | TGTGCCAGTAGTACCGGGACTAGCGGGAGATTAGATACGCAGTATTTT
- | - | TRBJ2-7 | TRBV4-3 | CASSTRAGLRGEQYF | TGCGCCAGCAGCACCCGGGCAGGTCTTAGGGGTGAGCAGTACTTC
few | - | TRBJ2-7 | TRBV12-5 | CASGLAYGGWVEQYF | TGTGCTAGTGGTTTGGCCTATGGAGGTTGGGTCGAGCAGTACTTC
- | - | TRBJ2-7 | TRBV28 | CASSSQVYEQYF | TGTGCCAGCAGTTCGCAGGTCTACGAGCAGTACTTC
- | - | TRBJ2-7 | TRBV12-5 | CASGLGAGGIYEQYF | TGTGCTAGTGGTTTGGGCGCAGGGGGGATCTACGAGCAGTACTTC
few | - | TRBJ1-5 | TRBV30 | CAWSVLGGNQPQHF | TGTGCCTGGAGTGTACTCGGGGGCAATCAGCCCCAGCATTTT
few | - | TRBJ1-4 | TRBV4-3 | CASSPRAGINEKLFF | TGCGCCAGCAGCCCGAGAGCAGGGATTAATGAAAAACTGTTTTTT
- | TRBD2 | TRBJ2-3 | TRBV5-1 | CASSSNPSGSVDTQYF | TGCGCCAGCAGCTCGAACCCTAGCGGAAGTGTTGATACGCAGTATTTT
- | TRBD2 | TRBJ2-3 | TRBV24-1 | CATRQSGSSDTQYF | TGTGCCACCAGGCAAAGCGGGAGTTCAGATACGCAGTATTTT
- | TRBD2 | TRBJ2-1 | TRBV19 | CASTPGLAGVNEQFF | TGTGCCAGTACTCCAGGACTAGCGGGAGTAAATGAGCAGTTCTTC